This TCR beta chain was obtained from a study of cytomegalovirus exposure and HLA in healthy donors. Whole-study findings and limits: Cytomegalovirus status, reportedly, was diagnosed with high specificity and sensitivity by the classifier. Available immune exposure information covered CMV serostatus only. HLA-A and HLA-B allele assignments for most subjects were reportedly predicted accurately using TCR beta sequences.

The PCR was carried out with 60 Vbeta primers and 13 Jbeta primers. Data came from immunoSEQ multiplex PCR; TCRdb stores just in-frame clones and leaves some out. The sample records about 140,000 clones, roughly 77% being singletons. This clone was seen just once. Its antigen remains unknown. Germline CDR1 reads MNHEY; CDR2 reads SMNVEV (reference sequence). The CDR3 spans 14 residues. V lost 5 bases and J lost 7; bases outside the gene matches: 7. Among the donors, all were healthy bone marrow donors. The sequence derives from a male donor in good health and CMV-seronegative. The chain carries TRBV27 and TRBJ2-1, with 8 bases lining up with TRBD2. Sequences were obtained from PBMCs. The CDR3 DNA sequence: TGTGCCAGCAGTAAACTAGCGGCGGGGAATGAGCAGTTCTTC. Protein sequence: CASSKLAAGNEQFF.